This T cell receptor beta chain was sequenced for a study of blood T cell repertoires in COVID-19. For the study at large: PBMCs, B-cell-depleted T cells, or T cells were the source of the cDNA or gDNA that made up the material.

Authors' data handling: The authors estimated nucleated cell counts from reference gene primer amplification. TCRdb keeps only in-frame clones here, not all; method: immunoSEQ multiplex PCR. V, J and clone size were drawn from that table, and D and trimming were deduced from the DNA. The table has approximately 190,000 clones, under 90% seen once. The germline CDR1 and CDR2 sequences are SGDLS and YYNGEE. J lost 6 bases, V lost 2 bases, and 0 bases had no gene match. This CDR3 is built from 12 residues. Sequencing used peripheral blood. V gene TRBV9 combines with J gene TRBJ2-3, with 7 bases lining up with TRBD1. The source of this sequence is a human donor in a cohort sampled during active COVID-19. The CDR3 loop reads CASSVTGDTQYF. The CDR3 DNA reads as TGTGCCAGCAGCGTGACAGGGGATACGCAGTATTTT. Variable domain in full (rest from reference TRBV9 and TRBJ2-3): DSGVTQTPKHLITATGQRVTLRCSPRSGDLSVYWYQQSLDQGLQFLIQYYNGEERAKGNILERFSAQQFPDLHSELNLSSLELGDSALYFCASSVTGDTQYFGPGTRLTVL.